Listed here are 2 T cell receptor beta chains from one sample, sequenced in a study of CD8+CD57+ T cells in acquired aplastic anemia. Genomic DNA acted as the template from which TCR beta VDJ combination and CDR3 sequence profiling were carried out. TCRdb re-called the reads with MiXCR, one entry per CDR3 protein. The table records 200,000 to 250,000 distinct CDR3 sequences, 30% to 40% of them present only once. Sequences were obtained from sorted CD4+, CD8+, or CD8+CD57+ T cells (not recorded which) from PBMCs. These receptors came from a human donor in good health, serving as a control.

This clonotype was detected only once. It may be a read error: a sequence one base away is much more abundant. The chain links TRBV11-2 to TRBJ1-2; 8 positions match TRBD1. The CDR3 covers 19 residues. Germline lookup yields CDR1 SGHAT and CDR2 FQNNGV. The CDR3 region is CASSLVRGLALQANYGHTF. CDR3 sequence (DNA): TGTGCCAGCAGCTTAGTCAGGGGGCTTGCACTCCAAGCTAACTATGGCCACACCTTC.

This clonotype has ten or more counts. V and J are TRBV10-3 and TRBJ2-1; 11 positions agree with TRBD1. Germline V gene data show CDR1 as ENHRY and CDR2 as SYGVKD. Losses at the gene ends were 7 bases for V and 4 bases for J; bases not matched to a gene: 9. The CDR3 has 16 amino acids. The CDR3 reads CAITIGTGGLYNEQFF. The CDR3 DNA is TGTGCCATCACTATTGGGACAGGGGGTTTATACAATGAGCAGTTCTTC.